This T cell receptor delta chain was captured by sequencing in a study of γδ T cells in repeated Plasmodium falciparum infection. Background on the study: Age- and gender-matched Australian children served as comparison for malaria-exposed Malian children.

Vgamma9/Vdelta2+ and Vdelta2-negative gammadelta T cells were flow-sorted from PBMC for bulk sequencing. TCRdb re-called the multiplex PCR reads through CATT. This table has approximately 93,000 delta-chain clones, approximately 0.92% appearing once. CDR1 and CDR2 (germline): TSWWSYY, QGS. The CDR3 loop spans 13 amino acids. Regarding the study as a whole: Repeated controlled infections reportedly drove waves of new clonotype selection in Vdelta2-negative, mostly Vdelta1+, gammadelta repertoires. Over time and infection, Vgamma9/Vdelta2+ repertoires remained highly stable and polyclonal.

Only a few counts were recorded for this clone. The target antigen is unknown. TCRdb's listed protein matches a much larger clone and diverges from this DNA's translation at residue 10, likely through a read error; the protein shown comes from the DNA. The sequencing input was gamma-delta T cells from blood. The receptor comes from a pool of human donors (malaria-infected and uninfected, not separated). This sequence joins TRDV1 and TRDJ2; TRDD3 is a possible D gene (6 bases). Assignment of the J gene here rests on matching the DNA to germline, because TCRdb gives none. The CDR3 DNA follows: TGTGCTCTTTGGGGGGGACTGACAGCAAAACTCTTCTTT. Protein: CALWGGLTAKLFF.